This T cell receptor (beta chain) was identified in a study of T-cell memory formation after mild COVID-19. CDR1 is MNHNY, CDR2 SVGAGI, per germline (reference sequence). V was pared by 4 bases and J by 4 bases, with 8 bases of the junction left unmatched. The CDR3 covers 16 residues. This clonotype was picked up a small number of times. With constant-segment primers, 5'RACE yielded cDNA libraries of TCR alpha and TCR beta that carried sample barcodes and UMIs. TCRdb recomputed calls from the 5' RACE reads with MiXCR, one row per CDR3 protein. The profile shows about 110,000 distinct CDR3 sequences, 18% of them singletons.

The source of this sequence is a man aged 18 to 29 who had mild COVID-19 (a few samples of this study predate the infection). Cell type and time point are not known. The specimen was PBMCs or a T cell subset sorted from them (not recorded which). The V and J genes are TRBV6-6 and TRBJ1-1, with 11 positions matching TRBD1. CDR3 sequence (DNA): TGTGCCAGCAGTTCTTCCCAAGGGACAGGGGGCACTGAAGCTTTCTTT. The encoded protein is CASSSSQGTGGTEAFF.